The clone carrying this T cell receptor (beta chain) was recorded at least ten times. This CDR3 has 15 residues. Germline-derived CDR1 and CDR2 are KGHSH and LQKENI. After removal of 3 bases from V and 5 bases from J, the junction contained 4 bases not matched to a gene. TCRdb used MiXCR to reprocess the 5' RACE reads, holding one entry per CDR3 protein. The sample has tens of thousands of distinct CDR3 sequences, around 6.5% seen once; the top ten hold about 5.1%. These data are taken from a study of early T cells in non-severe SARS-CoV-2 infection. Source material: whole blood. The genes are TRBV18 and TRBJ2-1; 10 bases fit TRBD2. The clonotype comes from an adult who was a healthcare worker with PCR-confirmed SARS-CoV-2 infection or an uninfected control (not recorded which). The CDR3 loop reads CASSPRLAGDNEQFF. In nucleotides, the CDR3 is TGTGCCAGCTCACCTCGCCTAGCGGGAGACAATGAGCAGTTCTTC.